These T cell receptor beta chains were read from a single sample in a study of Graves' ophthalmopathy and Graves' hyperthyroidism. Using its own MiXCR run on the multiplex PCR reads, TCRdb lists one record per CDR3 protein. This sample carries 500,000 to 600,000 distinct CDR3 sequences, roughly 39% of them seen once, and the ten largest clones take about 4.1%. Sequencing was performed on peripheral blood or thyroid tissue (not recorded which). All receptors come from an adult man with Graves' hyperthyroidism. Each CDR3 is given with its conserved first and last residue. A D gene is named only where the DNA matches it firmly. Clone size appears in some rows only: once, few, many, or a class for an expanded clone.

clone size	V gene	D gene	J gene	CDR3 length	CDR3 protein	CDR3 DNA
few	TRBV18	.	TRBJ1-6	13	CASSQTSNSPLHF	TGTGCCAGCTCACAGACATCCAATTCACCCCTCCACTTT
.	TRBV30	TRBD1	TRBJ1-2	16	CAWNQKGQGDGYGYTF	TGTGCCTGGAACCAGAAGGGACAGGGAGATGGCTATGGCTACACCTTC
.	TRBV5-1	TRBD1	TRBJ1-6	18	CASSTDSGTGVGNSPLHF	TGCGCCAGCAGCACCGATTCCGGGACAGGGGTCGGGAATTCACCCCTCCACTTT
.	TRBV9	TRBD2	TRBJ2-3	17	CASSVALAGGGTDTQYF	TGTGCCAGCAGCGTAGCCCTAGCGGGGGGGGGGACAGATACGCAGTATTTT
many	TRBV5-4	TRBD1	TRBJ1-2	15	CASSKGQDSNYGYTF	TGTGCCAGCAGCAAAGGACAGGACTCTAACTATGGCTACACCTTC
many	TRBV28	TRBD1	TRBJ1-2	14	CASSLAGTAYGYTF	TGTGCCAGCAGTTTAGCCGGGACAGCTTATGGCTACACCTTC
.	TRBV11-1	TRBD2	TRBJ2-1	13	CASSSRLANEQFF	TGTGCCAGCAGCTCCAGACTAGCCAATGAGCAGTTCTTC
many	TRBV7-9	.	TRBJ1-3	16	CASSFREGPTGNTIYF	TGTGCCAGCAGCTTCCGGGAGGGCCCCACTGGAAACACCATATATTTT
many	TRBV7-6	TRBD2	TRBJ2-5	16	CASSLESSGGRETQYF	TGTGCCAGCAGCTTAGAGAGTAGCGGGGGTCGGGAGACCCAGTACTTC
.	TRBV19	.	TRBJ2-5	14	CASSIQGVQETQYF	TGTGCCAGTAGTATCCAGGGTGTCCAAGAGACCCAGTACTTC
few	TRBV5-6	TRBD1	TRBJ1-2	15	CASSSHRGSYYGYTF	TGTGCCAGCAGTTCTCACAGGGGTTCGTACTATGGCTACACCTTC
many	TRBV5-1	.	TRBJ2-7	15	CASSGPSLASSEQYF	TGCGCCAGCAGCGGGCCAAGCCTTGCGTCCTCCGAGCAGTACTTC
.	TRBV5-6	.	TRBJ1-5	14	CASSTGHPNQPQHF	TGTGCCAGCAGCACCGGACACCCCAATCAGCCCCAGCATTTT
many	TRBV20-1	.	TRBJ1-1	16	CSAITPGLGMNTEAFF	TGCAGTGCTATAACTCCAGGGTTGGGGATGAACACTGAAGCTTTCTTT
.	TRBV6-5	TRBD1	TRBJ1-5	19	CASSYSIDRGDYSNQPQHF	TGTGCCAGCAGTTACTCGATCGACAGGGGCGATTATAGCAATCAGCCCCAGCATTTT
.	TRBV12-3/TRBV12-4	.	TRBJ1-2	13	CASSQEGAHGYTF	TGTGCCAGCAGCCAAGAAGGGGCCCATGGCTACACCTTC
.	TRBV27	.	TRBJ2-5	14	CASSSLGAEETQYF	TGTGCCAGCAGCTCACTGGGGGCCGAAGAGACCCAGTACTTC
many	TRBV7-8	.	TRBJ1-2	14	CASSPGGSYYGYTF	TGTGCCAGCAGCCCGGGGGGGTCATACTATGGCTACACCTTC
.	TRBV2	TRBD1	TRBJ1-2	16	CASSLSWTGDSDGYTF	TGTGCCAGCTCACTTTCTTGGACAGGGGATTCTGACGGCTACACCTTC
many	TRBV5-1	.	TRBJ1-1	13	CASSLGGNTEAFF	TGTGCCAGCAGCTTAGGGGGGAACACTGAAGCTTTCTTT
.	TRBV20-1	.	TRBJ1-2	15	CSARDLGSGVHGYTF	TGCAGTGCTAGAGATTTGGGGTCAGGGGTCCATGGCTACACCTTC
.	TRBV6-5	.	TRBJ1-1	14	CASSVPASSAEAFF	TGTGCCAGCAGTGTCCCGGCCTCGAGCGCTGAAGCTTTCTTT
many	TRBV2	TRBD1	TRBJ1-1	14	CASSRETGDTEAFF	TGTGCCAGCAGTAGAGAGACAGGGGACACTGAAGCTTTCTTT
few	TRBV28	TRBD1	TRBJ1-5	15	CASSSLTGEGRPQHF	TGTGCCAGCAGTTCCCTGACAGGGGAGGGCAGGCCCCAGCATTTT
many	TRBV7-2	TRBD1	TRBJ2-7	15	CASSLSWDRVYEQYF	TGTGCCAGCAGCCTATCCTGGGACAGGGTTTACGAGCAGTACTTC
many	TRBV7-9	.	TRBJ2-5	13	CASSLLDRETQYF	TGTGCCAGCAGCTTACTGGATCGGGAGACCCAGTACTTC
.	TRBV5-1	.	TRBJ1-2	15	CASKITDSPVLRYTF	TGCGCCAGCAAGATCACGGACAGCCCAGTCTTACGCTACACCTTC
many	TRBV7-6	.	TRBJ1-2	15	CASSLAQGPNYGYTF	TGTGCCAGCAGCTTAGCGCAGGGTCCCAACTATGGCTACACCTTC
.	TRBV9	.	TRBJ2-2	15	CASSPDSTFTGEPFF	TGTGCCAGCAGCCCGGACAGCACCTTCACCGGGGAGCCGTTTTTT
.	TRBV20-1	.	TRBJ1-4	13	CSARDVTEEKLFF	TGCAGTGCTAGAGACGTGACAGAAGAAAAACTGTTTTTT
.	TRBV6-5	TRBD2	TRBJ2-3	14	CASCLAGYTDTQYF	TGTGCCAGCTGTCTAGCGGGGTACACAGATACGCAGTATTTT
.	TRBV7-8	.	TRBJ2-3	14	CASSLDLHSDTQYF	TGTGCCAGCAGCTTAGATCTCCATTCAGATACGCAGTATTTT
many	TRBV11-2	TRBD1	TRBJ1-3	15	CASSYQGGSGNTIYF	TGTGCCAGCAGCTATCAGGGGGGCTCTGGAAACACCATATATTTT
few	TRBV28	TRBD1	TRBJ1-5	15	CASSLPTGAVQPQHF	TGTGCCAGCAGTTTACCCACAGGGGCGGTTCAGCCCCAGCATTTT
.	TRBV29-1	TRBD1	TRBJ1-2	13	CSVDETGGNGYTF	TGCAGCGTAGACGAGACAGGGGGAAATGGCTACACCTTC
many	TRBV24-1	.	TRBJ1-2	13	CATSEDLFYGYTF	TGTGCCACCAGTGAGGACCTATTCTATGGCTACACCTTC
many	TRBV19	TRBD1	TRBJ1-3	14	CASSIGTAGNTIYF	TGTGCCAGTAGTATCGGGACAGCTGGAAACACCATATATTTT
once	TRBV15	.	TRBJ1-1	14	CATSRDLGGGEAFF	TGTGCCACCAGCAGAGATTTAGGGGGTGGTGAAGCTTTCTTT
.	TRBV4-1	TRBD2	TRBJ2-7	16	CASSQDRASGRGEQYF	TGCGCCAGCAGCCAAGATCGCGCTAGCGGTAGGGGCGAGCAGTACTTC
few	TRBV20-1	.	TRBJ2-5	9	CSAEETQYF	TGCAGTGCCGAAGAGACCCAGTACTTC
.	TRBV9	.	TRBJ2-3	14	CASSVVADTDTQYF	TGTGCCAGCAGCGTAGTAGCGGACACAGATACGCAGTATTTT
many	TRBV7-9	.	TRBJ2-7	15	CASSSAPDRAYEQYF	TGTGCCAGCAGCTCCGCCCCGGACAGAGCCTACGAGCAGTACTTC
.	TRBV7-2	.	TRBJ1-1	15	CASSLGQRRNTEAFF	TGTGCCAGCAGTTTAGGGCAGAGACGAAACACTGAAGCTTTCTTT
.	TRBV7-9	TRBD1	TRBJ2-1	16	CASRPAGTGVWNEQFF	TGTGCCAGCAGACCCGCCGGGACAGGGGTTTGGAATGAGCAGTTCTTC
many	TRBV19	.	TRBJ2-2	13	CASSIRQTGELFF	TGTGCCAGTAGTATCAGGCAGACCGGGGAGCTGTTTTTT
.	TRBV12-3/TRBV12-4	TRBD1	TRBJ1-6	19	CASSPRAWTGDWENSPLHF	TGTGCCAGCAGTCCCCGAGCGTGGACAGGGGACTGGGAAAATTCACCCCTCCACTTT
many	TRBV10-3	.	TRBJ2-7	13	CAISVLASYEQYF	TGTGCCATCAGTGTCTTGGCCTCCTACGAGCAGTACTTC
.	TRBV2	TRBD2	TRBJ2-1	17	CASTRGGSSGSYHEQFF	TGTGCCAGCACGAGGGGGGGGTCTAGCGGGAGTTACCATGAGCAGTTCTTC
many	TRBV5-1	TRBD1	TRBJ1-3	15	CASSPTGVTGNTIYF	TGCGCCAGCAGCCCGACAGGGGTCACAGGAAACACCATATATTTT
.	TRBV10-3	TRBD1	TRBJ1-1	14	CAIRYGNQDRVAFF	TGTGCCATCCGATACGGAAACCAGGACAGGGTCGCTTTCTTT